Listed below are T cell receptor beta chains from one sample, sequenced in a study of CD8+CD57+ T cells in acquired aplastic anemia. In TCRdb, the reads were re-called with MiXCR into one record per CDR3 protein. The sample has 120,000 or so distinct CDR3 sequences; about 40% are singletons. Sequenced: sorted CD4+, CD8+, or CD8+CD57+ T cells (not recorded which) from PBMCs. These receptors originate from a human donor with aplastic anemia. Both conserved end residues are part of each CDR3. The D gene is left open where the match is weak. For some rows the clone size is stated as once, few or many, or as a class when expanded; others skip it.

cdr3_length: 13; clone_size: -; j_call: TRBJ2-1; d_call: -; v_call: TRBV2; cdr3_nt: TGTGCCAGCACCCGGGCCGCCTACAATGAGCAGTTCTTC; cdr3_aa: CASTRAAYNEQFF
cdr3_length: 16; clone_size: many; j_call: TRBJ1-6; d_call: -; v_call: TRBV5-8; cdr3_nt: TGTGCCAGCAGCTTGGGAGGCCAGGAGTATAATTCACCCCTCCACTTT; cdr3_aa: CASSLGGQEYNSPLHF
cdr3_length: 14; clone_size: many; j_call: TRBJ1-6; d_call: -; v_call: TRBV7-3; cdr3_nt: TGTGCCAGCAGCTCAACAGGGTGGGGTTCACCCCTCCACTTT; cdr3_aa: CASSSTGWGSPLHF
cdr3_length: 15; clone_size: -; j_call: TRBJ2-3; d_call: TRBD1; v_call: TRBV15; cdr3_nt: TGTGCCACCAGCATAGGACAGGAATCCACAGATACGCAGTATTTT; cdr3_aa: CATSIGQESTDTQYF
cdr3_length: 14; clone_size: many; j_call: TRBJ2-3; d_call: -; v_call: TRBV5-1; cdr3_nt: TGCGCCAGCAGCGGTGGCGTCTGGACAGATACGCAGTATTTT; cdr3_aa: CASSGGVWTDTQYF
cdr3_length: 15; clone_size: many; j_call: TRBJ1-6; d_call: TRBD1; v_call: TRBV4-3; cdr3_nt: TGCGCCAGCAGCCAAGCCCAGGGGGATCTGTCACCCCTCCACTTT; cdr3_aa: CASSQAQGDLSPLHF
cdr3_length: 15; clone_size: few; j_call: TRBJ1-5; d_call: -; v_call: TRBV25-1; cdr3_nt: TGTGCCAGCAGTGACGGTGGGGGGGCAGGTCGACCCCAGCATTTT; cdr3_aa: CASSDGGGAGRPQHF
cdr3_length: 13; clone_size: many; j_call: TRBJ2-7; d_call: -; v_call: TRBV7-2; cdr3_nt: TGTGCCAGCAGCTTAACGCGTACCTACGAGCAGTACTTC; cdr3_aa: CASSLTRTYEQYF
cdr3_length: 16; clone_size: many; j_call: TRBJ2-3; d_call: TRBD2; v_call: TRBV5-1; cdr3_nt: TGCGCCAGCAGCATTCTCGGGGGGGCAGACACAGATACGCAGTATTTT; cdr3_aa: CASSILGGADTDTQYF
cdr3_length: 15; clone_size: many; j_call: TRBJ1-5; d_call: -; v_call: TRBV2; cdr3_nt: TGTGCCAGCAGCCAGGACCCCCAAAGGATTCAGCCCCAGCATTTT; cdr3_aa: CASSQDPQRIQPQHF
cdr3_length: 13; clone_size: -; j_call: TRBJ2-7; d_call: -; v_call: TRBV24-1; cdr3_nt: TGTGCCAGCAGTGATGGAGGGGACTACGAGCAGTACTTC; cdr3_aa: CASSDGGDYEQYF
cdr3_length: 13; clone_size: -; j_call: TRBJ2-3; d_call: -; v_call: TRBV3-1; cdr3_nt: TGTGCCAGCAGCCGAAGCCTTGGTTTGTCGCAGTATTTT; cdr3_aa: CASSRSLGLSQYF
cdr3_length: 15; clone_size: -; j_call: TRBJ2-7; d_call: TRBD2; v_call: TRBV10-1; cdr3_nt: TGTGCCAGCAGTTCCTTTAGCGGGGGAGGCGACGAGCAGTACTTC; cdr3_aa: CASSSFSGGGDEQYF
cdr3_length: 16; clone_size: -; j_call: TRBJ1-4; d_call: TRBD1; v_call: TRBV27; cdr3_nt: TGTGCCAGCAGTTTGGGAAGACAGGGAGCAGGTGAAAAACTGTTTTTT; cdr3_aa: CASSLGRQGAGEKLFF
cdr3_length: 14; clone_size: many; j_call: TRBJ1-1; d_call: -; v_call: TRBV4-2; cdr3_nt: TGTGCCAGCAGCCAAGATCGGAAAGACACTGAAGCTTTCTTT; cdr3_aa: CASSQDRKDTEAFF
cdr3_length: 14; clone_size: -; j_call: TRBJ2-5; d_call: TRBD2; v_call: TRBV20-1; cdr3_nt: TGCAGTGCAGCTAGCGGGGGCCCACAGGAGACCCAGTACTTC; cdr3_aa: CSAASGGPQETQYF
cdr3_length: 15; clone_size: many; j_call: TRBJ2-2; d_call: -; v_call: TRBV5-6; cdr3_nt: TGTGCCAGCAGCTTTGTAAGGCCGAACACCGGGGAGCTGTTTTTT; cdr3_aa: CASSFVRPNTGELFF
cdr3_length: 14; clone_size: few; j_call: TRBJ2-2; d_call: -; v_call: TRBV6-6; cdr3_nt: TGTGCCAGCAGTTACGGGGGGATCGGCGGGGAGCTGTTTTTT; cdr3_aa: CASSYGGIGGELFF
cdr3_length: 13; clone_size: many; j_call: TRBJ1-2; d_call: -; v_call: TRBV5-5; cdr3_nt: TGTGCCAGCAGCTTGAGAGGGGACTATGGCTACACCTTC; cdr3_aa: CASSLRGDYGYTF
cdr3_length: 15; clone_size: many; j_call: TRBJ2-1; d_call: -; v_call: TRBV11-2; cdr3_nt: TGTGCCAGCAGCCCCCGAGGGGGACCCTACAATGAGCAGTTCTTC; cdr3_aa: CASSPRGGPYNEQFF
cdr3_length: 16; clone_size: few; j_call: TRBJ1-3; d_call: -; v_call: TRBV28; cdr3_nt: TGTGCCAGCAGTTTATTCTCCCCCCTGGCTGGAAACACCATATATTTT; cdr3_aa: CASSLFSPLAGNTIYF
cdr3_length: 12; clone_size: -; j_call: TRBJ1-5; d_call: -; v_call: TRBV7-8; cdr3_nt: TGTGCCAGCAGCTTCGGAAATCAGCCCCAGCATTTT; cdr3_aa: CASSFGNQPQHF
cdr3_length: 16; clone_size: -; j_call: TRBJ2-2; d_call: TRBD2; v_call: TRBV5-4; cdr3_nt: TGTGCCAGCAGCCGTACGACTAGCGGGGGTGCCGGGGAGCTGTTTTTT; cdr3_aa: CASSRTTSGGAGELFF
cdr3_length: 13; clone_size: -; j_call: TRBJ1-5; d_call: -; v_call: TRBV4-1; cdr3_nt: TGCGCCAGCAGGCCTGACAGGAATCAGCCCCAGCATTTT; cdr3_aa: CASRPDRNQPQHF
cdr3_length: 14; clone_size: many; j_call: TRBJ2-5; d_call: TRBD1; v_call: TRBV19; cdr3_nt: TGTGCCAGTAGTATGGACAGGGGATTGGGGACCCAGTACTTC; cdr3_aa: CASSMDRGLGTQYF
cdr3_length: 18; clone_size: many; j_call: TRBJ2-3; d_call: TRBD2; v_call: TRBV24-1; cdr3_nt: TGTGCCACCAGTGATCCGACAGCGACTAGCGGGGGCACAGATACGCAGTATTTT; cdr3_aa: CATSDPTATSGGTDTQYF
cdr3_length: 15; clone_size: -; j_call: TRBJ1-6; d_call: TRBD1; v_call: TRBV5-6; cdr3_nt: TGTGCCAGCAGCTTGCCCGGGACAGGGGGATCACCCCTCCACTTT; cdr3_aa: CASSLPGTGGSPLHF
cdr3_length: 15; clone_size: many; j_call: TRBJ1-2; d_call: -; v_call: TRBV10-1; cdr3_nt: TGCGCCTTCCAGCGGCAGGGCCTTCCTTCTTATGGCTACACCTTC; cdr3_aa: CAFQRQGLPSYGYTF
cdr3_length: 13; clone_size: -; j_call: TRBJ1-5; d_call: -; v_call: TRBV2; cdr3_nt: TGTGCCAGCAAGAGGGGTCTCGATCAGCCCCAGCATTTT; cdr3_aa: CASKRGLDQPQHF
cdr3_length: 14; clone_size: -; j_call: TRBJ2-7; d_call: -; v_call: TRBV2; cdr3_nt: TGTGCCAGCAGTGGAGGGACATACTCCTACGAGCAGTACTTC; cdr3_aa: CASSGGTYSYEQYF
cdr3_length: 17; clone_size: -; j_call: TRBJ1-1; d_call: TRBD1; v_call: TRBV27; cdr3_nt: TGTGCCAGCAGTTTTCTGGGACAGGGTAAACCGAACACTGAAGCTTTCTTT; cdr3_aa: CASSFLGQGKPNTEAFF
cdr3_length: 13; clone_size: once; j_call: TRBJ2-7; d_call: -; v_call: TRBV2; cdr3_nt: TGTGCCAGCAGTGAAGGGACAGACTACGAGCAGTACTTC; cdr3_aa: CASSEGTDYEQYF
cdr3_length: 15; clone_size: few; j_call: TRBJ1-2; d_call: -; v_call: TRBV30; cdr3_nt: TGTGCCTGGAGTGTACGATCCAGGGCGGGTTGGGGCTACACCTTC; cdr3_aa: CAWSVRSRAGWGYTF
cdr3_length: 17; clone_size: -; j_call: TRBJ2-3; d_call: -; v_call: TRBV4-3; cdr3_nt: TGCGCCAGCAGCCAAGACACGGACCTTCAGGGGACAGATACGCAGTATTTT; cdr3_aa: CASSQDTDLQGTDTQYF
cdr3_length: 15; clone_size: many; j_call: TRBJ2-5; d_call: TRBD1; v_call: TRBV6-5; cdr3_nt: TGTGCCAGCAGCAGCTCGTGGACAGGGTCGAAGACCCAGTACTTC; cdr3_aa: CASSSSWTGSKTQYF
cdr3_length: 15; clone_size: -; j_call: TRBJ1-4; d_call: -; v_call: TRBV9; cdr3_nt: TGTGCCAGCAGCGTCTCCGGACAGATTAATGAAAAACTGTTTTTT; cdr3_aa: CASSVSGQINEKLFF
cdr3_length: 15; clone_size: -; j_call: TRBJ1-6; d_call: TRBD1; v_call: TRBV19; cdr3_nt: TGTGCCAGTAGAGACAGGGAAGGCTATAATTCACCCCTCCACTTT; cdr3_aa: CASRDREGYNSPLHF
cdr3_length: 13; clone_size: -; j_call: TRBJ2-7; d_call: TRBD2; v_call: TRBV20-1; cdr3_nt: TGCAGTGCCCCGGGACTAGACGCCGACGAGCAGTACTTC; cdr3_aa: CSAPGLDADEQYF
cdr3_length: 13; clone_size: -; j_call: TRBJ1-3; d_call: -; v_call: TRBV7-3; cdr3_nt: TGTGCCAGCAGCCTAAATCCACCAAACACCATATATTTT; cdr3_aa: CASSLNPPNTIYF
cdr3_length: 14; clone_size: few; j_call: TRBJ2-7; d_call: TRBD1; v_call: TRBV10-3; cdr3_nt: TGTGCCATCAGGGGAACCGGGACAGGCTACGAGCAGTACTTC; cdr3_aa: CAIRGTGTGYEQYF
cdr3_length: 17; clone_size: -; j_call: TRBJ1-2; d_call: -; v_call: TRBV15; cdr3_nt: TGTGCCACCAGCAGAGATCGGCAGGCGGGGGGGGACTATGGCTACACCTTC; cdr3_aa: CATSRDRQAGGDYGYTF
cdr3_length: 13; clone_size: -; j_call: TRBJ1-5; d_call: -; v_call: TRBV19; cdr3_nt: TGTGCCAGTAGTATGGGCCCCATTTGGCCCCAGCATTTT; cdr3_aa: CASSMGPIWPQHF
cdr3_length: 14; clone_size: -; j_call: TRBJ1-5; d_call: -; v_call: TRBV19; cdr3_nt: TGTGCCAGCCAGACAGGAAATTTTGATCGGCCCCAGCATTTT; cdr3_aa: CASQTGNFDRPQHF
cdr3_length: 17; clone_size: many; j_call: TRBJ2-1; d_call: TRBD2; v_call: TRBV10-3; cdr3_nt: TGTGCCATCAGCCGGACTAGCGGGGGGGCAAACTACAATGAGCAGTTCTTC; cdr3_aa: CAISRTSGGANYNEQFF